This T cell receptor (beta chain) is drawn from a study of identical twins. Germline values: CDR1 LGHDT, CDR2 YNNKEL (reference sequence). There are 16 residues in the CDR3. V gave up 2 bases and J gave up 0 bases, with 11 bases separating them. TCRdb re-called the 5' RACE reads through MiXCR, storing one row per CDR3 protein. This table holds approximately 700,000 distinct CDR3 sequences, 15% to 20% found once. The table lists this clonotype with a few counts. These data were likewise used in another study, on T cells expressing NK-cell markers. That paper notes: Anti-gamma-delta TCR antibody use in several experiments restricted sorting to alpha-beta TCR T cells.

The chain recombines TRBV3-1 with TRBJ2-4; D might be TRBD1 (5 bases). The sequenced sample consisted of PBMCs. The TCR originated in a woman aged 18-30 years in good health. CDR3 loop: CASSQWGGLAKNIQYF. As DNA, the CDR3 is TGTGCCAGCAGCCAATGGGGCGGATTAGCCAAAAACATTCAGTACTTC. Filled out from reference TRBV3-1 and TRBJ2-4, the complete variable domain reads DTAVSQTPKYLVTQMGNDKSIKCEQNLGHDTMYWYKQDSKKFLKIMFSYNNKELIINETVPNRFSPKSPDKAHLNLHINSLELGDSAVYFCASSQWGGLAKNIQYFGAGTRLSVL.